This T cell receptor (beta chain) was recovered during a study of shared clonotypes between healthy human individuals. There were no recent acute infections or vaccinations among the donors, who were healthy HIV-negative adults. The CD4+ fraction was divided into a CD45RA+ naive subset and a CD45RA-negative memory subset. Generated by immunoSEQ multiplex PCR, the TCRdb table keeps only in-frame clones and is missing some. The sample includes around 2.5 million clones, 93% seen only once; the top ten take around 0.4%. The CDR3 consists of 18 residues. Per germline, CDR1 SGHRS and CDR2 YFSETQ. V lost 3 bases, J lost 0 bases, and 19 bases lay in between.

The receptor was derived from a man between 18 and 35 years old in good health. Some clones in this sample may be carry-over from other donors' samples. V and J are TRBV5-1 and TRBJ2-1; D could derive from TRBD1 or TRBD2 (5 bases each). Sequenced sample: naive CD4+ T cells from PBMCs. The subset: CD45RA+ positively selected. Here the CDR3 DNA reads TGCGCCAGCAGCTCAGTTGACGTCTCGGGACGCTCCTACAATGAGCAGTTCTTC. Translated: CASSSVDVSGRSYNEQFF.